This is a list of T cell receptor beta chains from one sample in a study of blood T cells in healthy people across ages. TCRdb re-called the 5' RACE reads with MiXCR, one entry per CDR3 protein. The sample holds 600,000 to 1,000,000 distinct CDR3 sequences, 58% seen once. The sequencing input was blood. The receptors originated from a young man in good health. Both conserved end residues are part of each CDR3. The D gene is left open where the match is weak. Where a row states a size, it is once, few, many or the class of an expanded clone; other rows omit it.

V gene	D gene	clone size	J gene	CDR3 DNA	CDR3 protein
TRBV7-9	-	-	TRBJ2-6	TGTGCCAGCAGCCTACCTAGGGGGGGCCCTAGCTCTGGGGCCAACGTCCTGACTTTC	CASSLPRGGPSSGANVLTF
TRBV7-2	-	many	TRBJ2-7	TGTGCCAGCAGTGCGACAGGTTACGAGCAGTACTTC	CASSATGYEQYF
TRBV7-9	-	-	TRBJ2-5	TGTGCCAGCAGCCCTGGGTCGAGAGGGAACCAAGAGACCCAGTACTTC	CASSPGSRGNQETQYF
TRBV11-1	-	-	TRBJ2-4	TGTGCCAGCAGCTGGGGACCAGGGAGCTACAAGCAGTACTTC	CASSWGPGSYKQYF
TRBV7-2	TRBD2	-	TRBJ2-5	TGTGCCAGCAGCTTAGGGGCTAGCGGGGGTGAACAAGAGACCCAGTACTTC	CASSLGASGGEQETQYF
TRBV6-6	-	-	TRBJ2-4	TGTGCCAGCAGTTACTCTGGCGGGATGACTTCAGACATTCAGTACTTC	CASSYSGGMTSDIQYF
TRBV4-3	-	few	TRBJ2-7	TGCGCCAGCAGCCAGCTAGGACAGACGGAGGAGCAGTACTTC	CASSQLGQTEEQYF
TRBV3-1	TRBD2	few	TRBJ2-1	TGTGCCAGCAGCCAAGTAAGTGGCCTCCCCCTAGCGGGGCTATACAATGAGCAGTTCTTC	CASSQVSGLPLAGLYNEQFF
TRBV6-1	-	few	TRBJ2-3	TGTGCCAGCAGTGAGGGCGGTGATCGTACGCAGTATTTT	CASSEGGDRTQYF
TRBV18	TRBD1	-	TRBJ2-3	TGTGCCAGCTCACAACGACAGGGAAGCACAGATACGCAGTATTTT	CASSQRQGSTDTQYF
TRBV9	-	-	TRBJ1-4	TGTGCCAGCAGCGATGGGGGTAGCGAACTGTTTTTT	CASSDGGSELFF
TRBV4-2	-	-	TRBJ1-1	TGTGCCAGCAGCTCACCGACAGTAGACGGCTTCGGTGAAGCTTTCTTT	CASSSPTVDGFGEAFF
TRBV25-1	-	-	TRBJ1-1	TGTGCCAGCAGTGAATATGGCGGGAACACTGAAGCTTTCTTT	CASSEYGGNTEAFF
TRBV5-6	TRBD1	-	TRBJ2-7	TGTGCCAGCAGCCTGGGGACAGCCATGGGGCAGTACTTC	CASSLGTAMGQYF
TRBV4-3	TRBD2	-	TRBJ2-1	TGCGCCAGCAGCCAAGATGCCAGCGGGATGGTAAGAGAGCAGTTCTTC	CASSQDASGMVREQFF
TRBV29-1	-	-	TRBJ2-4	TGCAGCATTGCGTCTGGGGACATTCAATACTTC	CSIASGDIQYF
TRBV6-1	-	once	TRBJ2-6	TGTGCCAGCAGTAGGGACGGGCTAAGCTCTGGGGCCAACGTCCTGACTTTC	CASSRDGLSSGANVLTF
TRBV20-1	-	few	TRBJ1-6	TGCAGTGCTAGTGTAGGGGATTCACCCCTCCACTTT	CSASVGDSPLHF
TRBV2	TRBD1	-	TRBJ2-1	TGTGCCAGCAGACCGGACAGGGCTGATGAGCAGTTCTTC	CASRPDRADEQFF
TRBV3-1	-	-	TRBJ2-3	TGTGTCAGCAGCCAAGCCCCGACAGCGTTGGATACGCAGTATTTT	CVSSQAPTALDTQYF
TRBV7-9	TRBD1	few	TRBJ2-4	TGTGCCAGCAGCCTAACGGGACAGAGAGCCAAAAACATTCAGTACTTC	CASSLTGQRAKNIQYF
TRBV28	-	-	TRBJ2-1	TGTGCCAGCACCCCCACAGGGCCTTCCTACAATGAGCAGTTCTTC	CASTPTGPSYNEQFF
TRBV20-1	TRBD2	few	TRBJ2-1	TGCAGTGCTAGAGTTTTAGCGGGAGGAAGCTACAATGAGCAGTTCTTC	CSARVLAGGSYNEQFF
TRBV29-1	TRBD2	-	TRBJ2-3	TGCAGCGTTGAGGCCCTAGGCGGGGGGATCCCCACAGATACGCAGTATTTT	CSVEALGGGIPTDTQYF